These T cell receptor beta chains were read from a single sample in a study of shared clonotypes between healthy human individuals. Clones were read by immunoSEQ multiplex PCR, and TCRdb kept only the in-frame ones, dropping some. The table has 2 million to 2.5 million clones, 85% to 95% seen once. Input material: naive CD4+ T cells sorted from blood. Every receptor here comes from a man aged 18 to 29 in good health. CDR3s include the opening cysteine and the closing phenylalanine or tryptophan. A D gene is named only where the DNA matches it firmly. Not every row has a clone size; where given, it reads once, few, many or a size class.

>NA|TRBV28|TRBD1|TRBJ1-4
CASKTGGNEKLFF
TGTGCCAGCAAGACAGGGGGGAATGAAAAACTGTTTTTT
>NA|TRBV6-6|TRBD1|TRBJ1-3
CASSYFRQGRNTIYF
TGTGCCAGCAGTTACTTCCGACAGGGTAGAAACACCATATATTTT
>NA|TRBV30|NA|TRBJ2-7
CAWTGSHEQYF
TGTGCCTGGACTGGGAGCCACGAGCAGTACTTC
>NA|TRBV19|TRBD2|TRBJ2-4
CASSIGLGAGEQNIQYF
TGTGCCAGTAGTATAGGGTTGGGCGCGGGAGAACAGAACATTCAGTACTTC
>once|TRBV19|TRBD2|TRBJ2-2
CASTWTSGFTGELFF
TGTGCCAGTACGTGGACTAGCGGATTCACCGGGGAGCTGTTTTTT
>NA|TRBV13|NA|TRBJ2-3
CASSLGTEYVTDTQYF
TGTGCCAGCAGCTTAGGGACCGAATATGTCACAGATACGCAGTATTTT
>NA|TRBV5-1|TRBD1|TRBJ2-1
CASSLVVPGQGFYNEQFF
TGCGCCAGCAGCTTGGTAGTACCGGGACAGGGGTTCTACAATGAGCAGTTCTTC
>NA|TRBV5-1|NA|TRBJ1-2
CASSLSGPHGGYTF
TGCGCCAGCAGCTTAAGCGGGCCTCATGGGGGCTACACCTTC
>few|TRBV30|NA|TRBJ1-1
CAWSARGDTEAFF
TGTGCCTGGAGTGCCAGGGGAGACACTGAAGCTTTCTTT
>NA|TRBV10-2|TRBD2|TRBJ2-2
CASSELAGGLSGELFF
TGCGCCAGCAGTGAACTAGCGGGAGGACTCTCCGGGGAGCTGTTTTTT
>NA|TRBV29-1|NA|TRBJ2-3
CSVGRGSTDTQYF
TGCAGCGTTGGTCGGGGTAGCACAGATACGCAGTATTTT
>NA|TRBV10-3|NA|TRBJ1-4
CAIGESGIPNEKLFF
TGTGCCATCGGGGAATCAGGGATCCCCAATGAAAAACTGTTTTTT
>NA|TRBV6-5|TRBD2|TRBJ2-7
CASSSPSGTTYEQYF
TGTGCCAGCAGTTCCCCTAGCGGGACCACCTACGAGCAGTACTTC
>NA|TRBV5-1|TRBD2|TRBJ2-7
CASSLESGSRDEQYF
TGCGCCAGCAGCTTGGAGAGCGGGAGTAGAGACGAGCAGTACTTC
>NA|TRBV9|NA|TRBJ1-1
CASSPHPGGTEAFF
TGTGCCAGCAGCCCCCACCCGGGGGGAACTGAAGCTTTCTTT
>few|TRBV18|NA|TRBJ1-5
CASSPTGTQPQHF
TGTGCCAGCTCACCGACAGGAACCCAGCCCCAGCATTTT
>NA|TRBV4-1|NA|TRBJ1-4
CASSQGIVASNEKLFF
TGCGCCAGCAGCCAAGGAATTGTGGCGTCTAATGAAAAACTGTTTTTT
>NA|TRBV6-5|NA|TRBJ1-6
CASTPDPINNSPLHF
TGTGCCAGCACCCCGGACCCGATCAATAATTCACCCCTCCACTTT
>NA|TRBV7-9|NA|TRBJ1-1
CASSLSRGPNTEAFF
TGTGCCAGCAGCTTAAGCCGAGGTCCTAACACTGAAGCTTTCTTT
>NA|TRBV28|TRBD1|TRBJ1-6
CASSRGQGEVGHYNSPLHF
TGTGCCAGCAGCCGTGGACAGGGTGAAGTCGGTCACTATAATTCACCCCTCCACTTT
>once|TRBV10-1|TRBD2|TRBJ2-7
CASSELTSGNYEQYF
TGCGCCAGCAGTGAGTTGACTAGCGGGAACTACGAGCAGTACTTC
>NA|TRBV6-1|TRBD1|TRBJ2-7
CASSVRDRSPYEQYF
TGTGCCAGCAGTGTCCGGGACAGATCTCCCTACGAGCAGTACTTC
>NA|TRBV5-6|TRBD2|TRBJ2-7
CASSLASGRARYEQYF
TGTGCCAGCAGCTTGGCTAGCGGGAGGGCTCGCTACGAGCAGTACTTC
>NA|TRBV19|TRBD1|TRBJ2-7
CASSMGQESGEQYF
TGTGCCAGTAGTATGGGACAGGAGAGTGGCGAGCAGTACTTC
>NA|TRBV6-1|TRBD1|TRBJ1-1
CASTDRGLGGQGFF
TGTGCCAGCACCGACAGGGGCTTAGGAGGACAGGGTTTCTTT
>NA|TRBV10-3|NA|TRBJ1-2
CAISSGNGYTF
TGTGCCATCAGTTCAGGGAATGGCTACACCTTC
>NA|TRBV2|NA|TRBJ2-4
CASSRQAQAKNIQYF
TGTGCCAGCAGTCGACAGGCACAGGCCAAAAACATTCAGTACTTC
>NA|TRBV18|TRBD2|TRBJ2-1
CASSPSGLAGGGSYNEQFF
TGTGCCAGCTCACCGTCGGGACTAGCGGGAGGAGGATCCTACAATGAGCAGTTCTTC
>NA|TRBV18|NA|TRBJ2-2
CASSPQGRDTGELFF
TGTGCCAGCTCACCACAGGGCAGGGACACCGGGGAGCTGTTTTTT
>NA|TRBV19|TRBD1|TRBJ1-2
CASNIGQTGASPTLANYGYTF
TGTGCCAGTAATATCGGCCAGACAGGGGCCAGCCCCACTTTAGCTAACTATGGCTACACCTTC
>NA|TRBV28|NA|TRBJ2-7
CASRPPGGHEQYF
TGTGCCAGCAGACCCCCGGGGGGCCACGAGCAGTACTTC
>NA|TRBV5-4|NA|TRBJ2-3
CASSLPNTDTQYF
TGTGCCAGCAGCCTCCCCAACACAGATACGCAGTATTTT
>NA|TRBV6-1|NA|TRBJ1-6
CASSEALPYNSPLHF
TGTGCCAGCAGTGAGGCCCTGCCTTATAATTCACCCCTCCACTTT
>NA|TRBV6-5|TRBD2|TRBJ2-1
CASSYSRTSGSGEQFF
TGTGCCAGCAGTTACTCGAGGACTAGCGGGAGCGGTGAGCAGTTCTTC
>NA|TRBV28|NA|TRBJ2-7
CASSFLSYEQYF
TGTGCCAGCAGTTTTCTCTCCTACGAGCAGTACTTC
>NA|TRBV4-2|NA|TRBJ2-3
CASSQVIGSSTDTQYF
TGTGCCAGCAGCCAAGTCATCGGGTCTAGCACAGATACGCAGTATTTT
>NA|TRBV19|NA|TRBJ1-2
CASSRPGPLIYGYTF
TGTGCCAGTAGTAGACCGGGACCGCTGATCTATGGCTACACCTTC
>NA|TRBV10-3|TRBD1|TRBJ1-2
CAISRQGNYGYTF
TGTGCCATCAGTAGACAGGGGAACTATGGCTACACCTTC
>NA|TRBV7-2|NA|TRBJ2-5
CASSFAIKSAEQETQYF
TGTGCCAGCAGCTTCGCGATTAAGAGCGCTGAACAAGAGACCCAGTACTTC
>once|TRBV5-1|NA|TRBJ2-2
CASSLAGTTGELFF
TGCGCCAGCAGCTTAGCGGGCACCACCGGGGAGCTGTTTTTT
>NA|TRBV28|NA|TRBJ2-3
CASSLSDFIARGSSTDTQYF
TGTGCCAGCAGTTTATCCGACTTTATCGCCAGGGGATCTAGCACAGATACGCAGTATTTT
>NA|TRBV29-1|NA|TRBJ1-2
CSVEERDYGYTF
TGCAGCGTTGAAGAGCGGGACTATGGCTACACCTTC
>NA|TRBV18|TRBD1|TRBJ1-5
CASSQGQGGQPQHF
TGTGCCAGCTCACAAGGACAGGGCGGTCAGCCCCAGCATTTT
>NA|TRBV2|TRBD1|TRBJ2-3
CASSGVQGAQYF
TGTGCCAGCAGTGGGGTTCAGGGGGCGCAGTATTTT
>NA|TRBV29-1|TRBD1|TRBJ1-4
CSVEDRAGTGIEKLFF
TGCAGCGTTGAAGATAGGGCCGGGACAGGGATTGAAAAACTGTTTTTT
>NA|TRBV5-1|NA|TRBJ2-3
CATKTFEGTDTQYF
TGCGCCACCAAGACCTTTGAAGGCACAGATACGCAGTATTTT
>NA|TRBV10-3|NA|TRBJ2-3
CAISVSSTSTDTQYF
TGTGCCATCAGTGTAAGCAGTACTAGCACAGATACGCAGTATTTT
>NA|TRBV2|NA|TRBJ2-7
CASSDGPTQYF
TGTGCCAGCAGTGACGGCCCAACGCAGTACTTC
>NA|TRBV5-4|NA|TRBJ2-3
CASSLPGAVDTQYF
TGTGCCAGCAGCTTGCCGGGAGCAGTAGATACGCAGTATTTT
>NA|TRBV18|NA|TRBJ2-3
CASSPPTRATDTQYF
TGTGCCAGCTCACCACCTACCAGAGCCACAGATACGCAGTATTTT
>NA|TRBV10-3|TRBD2|TRBJ2-7
CAISESRGTSGSSGFF
TGTGCCATCAGTGAGTCACGAGGGACTAGCGGTTCGAGTGGCTTCTTC
>once|TRBV9|TRBD2|TRBJ2-1
CASSESLLANYSYNEQFF
TGTGCCAGCAGCGAGTCCCTACTAGCGAACTACTCCTACAATGAGCAGTTCTTC
>NA|TRBV2|TRBD1|TRBJ2-2
CASSPDRADTGELFF
TGTGCCAGCAGTCCGGACAGGGCGGACACCGGGGAGCTGTTTTTT
>NA|TRBV7-2|TRBD1|TRBJ1-1
CASGQRTGATEAFF
TGTGCCAGCGGCCAAAGGACAGGGGCCACTGAAGCTTTCTTT
>NA|TRBV30|TRBD1|TRBJ1-2
CAWNNWDRNGYTF
TGTGCCTGGAATAACTGGGACAGAAATGGCTACACCTTC